Listed below are T cell receptor beta chains from one sample, sequenced in a study of cytomegalovirus exposure and HLA in healthy donors. Using immunoSEQ multiplex PCR, the repertoire was profiled, and TCRdb retains in-frame clones only, with some absent. The data show roughly 190,000 clones, approximately 88% seen once. Sequencing used PBMCs. The receptors stem from a woman between 45 and 60 years old in good health and CMV-seropositive. Both conserved end residues are part of each CDR3. Fields, in order: D gene, V gene, CDR3 length, clone size, J gene, CDR3 protein, CDR3 DNA. D genes are given only for firm matches. Expanded clones are given a class, and other clones once, few, many or no size at all.

-,TRBV5-5,16,-,TRBJ1-1,CASSLAQGTLNTEAFF,TGTGCCAGCAGCTTGGCCCAAGGGACATTGAACACTGAAGCTTTCTTT
TRBD1,TRBV25-1,15,-,TRBJ2-7,CASSGGQGASYEQYF,TGTGCCAGCAGTGGCGGACAGGGGGCTTCCTACGAGCAGTACTTC
TRBD1,TRBV6-5,15,-,TRBJ2-3,CASKTDDRERDTQYF,TGTGCCAGCAAAACGGACGACAGGGAACGAGATACGCAGTATTTT
-,TRBV7-2,14,few,TRBJ2-2,CASSSEPSTGELFF,TGTGCCAGCAGCTCGGAGCCTAGCACCGGGGAGCTGTTTTTT
-,TRBV27,14,-,TRBJ1-1,CASSYRQVNTEAFF,TGTGCCAGCAGTTATCGACAGGTGAACACTGAAGCTTTCTTT
-,TRBV15,17,-,TRBJ2-3,CATSREGGLTGRDTQYF,TGTGCCACCAGCAGAGAAGGCGGGTTAACAGGGAGAGATACGCAGTATTTT
-,TRBV6-6,14,once,TRBJ1-3,CASSYGGVDDTIYF,TGTGCCAGCAGTTACGGGGGCGTGGATGACACCATATATTTT
TRBD1,TRBV6-5,15,-,TRBJ2-1,CASRSQGGGNNEQFF,TGTGCCAGCAGGTCACAGGGGGGAGGCAACAATGAGCAGTTCTTC
-,TRBV7-9,15,few,TRBJ1-3,CASSQGQLSGNTIYF,TGTGCCAGCAGCCAAGGACAGCTCTCTGGAAACACCATATATTTT
TRBD1,TRBV19,15,-,TRBJ2-1,CASSIIGTDYNEQFF,TGTGCCAGTAGTATAATAGGGACAGATTACAATGAGCAGTTCTTC
TRBD1,TRBV9,14,-,TRBJ1-1,CASSPGQGNTEAFF,TGTGCCAGCAGCCCCGGACAGGGAAACACTGAAGCTTTCTTT
TRBD2,TRBV5-6,14,-,TRBJ2-5,CASSFSGGGETQYF,TGTGCCAGCAGCTTCAGCGGGGGGGGTGAGACCCAGTACTTC
TRBD2,TRBV18,15,-,TRBJ2-1,CASSPSGGFYNEQFF,TGTGCCAGCTCACCAAGCGGGGGGTTCTACAATGAGCAGTTCTTC
TRBD1,TRBV27,15,-,TRBJ2-7,CASSSWTGGSYEQYF,TGTGCCAGCAGCTCCTGGACAGGGGGATCCTACGAGCAGTACTTC
-,TRBV6-1,14,few,TRBJ1-1,CASSLEALGTEAFF,TGTGCCAGCAGTCTCGAGGCCTTGGGCACTGAAGCTTTCTTT
-,TRBV5-6,14,-,TRBJ2-7,CASSLPGAYYEQYF,TGTGCCAGCAGCTTGCCAGGGGCATACTACGAGCAGTACTTC
TRBD1,TRBV19,14,-,TRBJ1-2,CASSTDRGNYGYTF,TGTGCCAGTAGTACGGACAGGGGAAACTATGGCTACACCTTC
-,TRBV19,11,-,TRBJ1-4,CATAEREKLFF,TGTGCCACCGCGGAACGGGAAAAACTGTTTTTT
-,TRBV11-1,15,-,TRBJ1-6,CASSLAGSYNSPLHF,TGTGCCAGCAGCCTCGCCGGCTCCTATAATTCACCCCTCCACTTT
TRBD1,TRBV6-1,13,-,TRBJ1-5,CASSKGQNQPQHF,TGTGCCAGCAGCAAGGGACAGAATCAGCCCCAGCATTTT
-,TRBV15,13,-,TRBJ1-1,CATSRVKNTEAFF,TGTGCCACCAGCAGAGTAAAGAACACTGAAGCTTTCTTT
TRBD2,TRBV19,14,-,TRBJ2-3,CASSLSGGVDTQYF,TGTGCCAGTAGCCTTAGCGGGGGGGTGGATACGCAGTATTTT
-,TRBV5-8,13,-,TRBJ1-2,CASSLETEHGYTF,TGTGCCAGCAGCCTGGAGACAGAGCACGGCTACACCTTC
TRBD1,TRBV5-6,13,-,TRBJ2-7,CANPGQGFCVQYF,TGTGCCAACCCGGGACAGGGGTTTTGCGTGCAGTACTTC
-,TRBV19,16,-,TRBJ1-2,CASSIAYGARLYGYTF,TGTGCCAGTAGTATAGCCTACGGCGCACGACTCTATGGCTACACCTTC
TRBD2,TRBV9,17,-,TRBJ2-3,CASSVMGSGGYTDTQYF,TGTGCCAGCAGCGTAATGGGTAGCGGGGGGTACACAGATACGCAGTATTTT
TRBD1,TRBV6-5,13,-,TRBJ1-2,CASSLTGEDGYTF,TGTGCCAGCAGTCTGACAGGGGAGGATGGCTACACCTTC
-,TRBV7-2,13,-,TRBJ2-1,CASSLAGANEQFF,TGTGCCAGCAGCTTAGCAGGGGCGAATGAGCAGTTCTTC
-,TRBV5-4,15,-,TRBJ2-3,CASSPRGGGTDTQYF,TGTGCCAGCAGCCCTCGGGGTGGGGGCACAGATACGCAGTATTTT